A selection of T cell receptor beta chains follows, all from one sample in a study of regulatory T cells in long-lasting Graves disease. TCRdb called the multiplex PCR reads again in MiXCR, with one record for every CDR3 protein. The sample has hundreds of thousands of distinct CDR3 sequences; more than 20% are singletons. The source was peripheral blood mononuclear cells (PBMCs), collected when the disease was refractory, from a patient treated with antithyroid drugs. These receptors were collected from a female donor with Graves disease. CDR3s include the opening cysteine and the closing phenylalanine or tryptophan. A D gene is named only where the DNA matches it firmly. Size tells how often a clone was seen (once, few, many) or the class of an expanded clone, and some rows leave it out.

>TRBJ2-7|many|TRBV27|NA
TGTGCCAGCAGTTTATGGGGACGGAAAGGGACCTACGAGCAGTACTTC
CASSLWGRKGTYEQYF
>TRBJ2-7|NA|TRBV10-3|NA
TGTGCCATCAGTCCCCCGCACGGTAAAGGGGACCCCGAGCAGTACTTC
CAISPPHGKGDPEQYF
>TRBJ2-7|NA|TRBV10-3|TRBD2
TGTGCCATCAGTGAGGGTCGGACTAGCGGGAGCGGGCAGTACTTC
CAISEGRTSGSGQYF
>TRBJ2-5|few|TRBV7-9|TRBD2
TGTGCCAGCAGACTAGCGGGAGGGCAAGAGACCCAGTACTTC
CASRLAGGQETQYF
>TRBJ2-7|many|TRBV19|NA
TGTGCCAGTAGTAGTGCAAAATACGAGCAGTACTTC
CASSSAKYEQYF
>TRBJ1-4|few|TRBV13|NA
TGTGCCAGCAGCTCCAAAATGGCGGGGACAACTAATGAAAAACTGTTTTTT
CASSSKMAGTTNEKLFF
>TRBJ1-1|many|TRBV29-1|NA
TGCAGCGCAGCTCTCATGAACACTGAAGCTTTCTTT
CSAALMNTEAFF
>TRBJ1-2|NA|TRBV3-1|TRBD1
TGTGCCAGCAGCCAAGTCCAGGGGGGTGGCTACACCTTC
CASSQVQGGGYTF
>TRBJ2-1|few|TRBV2|NA
TGTGCCAGCAGTGATGGAGGTAGCTCCTACAATGAGCAGTTCTTC
CASSDGGSSYNEQFF
>TRBJ2-7|many|TRBV30|NA
TGTGCCTGGAGTAAGAACGAGCAGTACTTC
CAWSKNEQYF
>TRBJ1-1|NA|TRBV29-1|NA
TGCAGCGTTGTCCGTGGGGGAAACACTGAAGCTTTCTTT
CSVVRGGNTEAFF
>TRBJ2-7|few|TRBV29-1|NA
TGCAGCGTCCGGGGCGGTCCCGAGCAGTACTTC
CSVRGGPEQYF
>TRBJ1-6|NA|TRBV30|TRBD1
TGTGCCTGGAGTACTCTCTCACAGGGGGGTTCACCCCTCCACTTT
CAWSTLSQGGSPLHF
>TRBJ2-1|NA|TRBV28|NA
TGTGCCAGCAGTTTCGGTGGCAGGGATTTCTACAATGAGCAGTTCTTC
CASSFGGRDFYNEQFF
>TRBJ1-1|NA|TRBV4-2|TRBD1
TGTGCCAGCAGCCAAGACAGGGGGAGGAACACTGAAGCTTTCTTT
CASSQDRGRNTEAFF
>TRBJ2-2|NA|TRBV11-2|NA
TGTGCCAGCAGCTTAGCGGGAGACCTCGTAAACACCGGGGAGCTGTTTTTT
CASSLAGDLVNTGELFF
>TRBJ2-5|many|TRBV20-1|NA
TGCAGTGCTAGTCTAGGGGAGGATAGGGAGACCCAGTACTTC
CSASLGEDRETQYF
>TRBJ1-2|NA|TRBV6-1|NA
TGTGCCAGCCGGGAGTTTCAGGGAAATGGCTACACCTTC
CASREFQGNGYTF
>TRBJ2-7|many|TRBV3-1|TRBD2
TGTGCCAGCAGCCTACAGACTAGCGGCTACGAGCAGTACTTC
CASSLQTSGYEQYF
>TRBJ1-1|NA|TRBV5-1|NA
TGCGCCAGCAGCTTCAAGGGTCAGAACACTGAAGCTTTCTTT
CASSFKGQNTEAFF
>TRBJ2-7|few|TRBV4-1|NA
TGCGCCAGCAGCCAAGGGGACGGCCTCTACGAGCAGTACTTC
CASSQGDGLYEQYF
>TRBJ1-4|many|TRBV30|TRBD1
TGTGCCTGGAACAACAGGGGAAATGAAAAACTGTTTTTT
CAWNNRGNEKLFF
>TRBJ2-7|many|TRBV7-2|NA
TGTGCCAGCAGTCGCCCGACCTCCTACGAGCAGTACTTC
CASSRPTSYEQYF
>TRBJ2-1|NA|TRBV11-2|TRBD2
TGTGCCAGCACCCCTAGCGGGAGCGGTTTTAATGAGCAGTTCTTC
CASTPSGSGFNEQFF
>TRBJ2-7|few|TRBV20-1|NA
TGCAGTGCTAGAGATGGGCTAGCGAGGACCTACGAGCAGTACTTC
CSARDGLARTYEQYF
>TRBJ1-1|few|TRBV10-3|NA
TGTGCCATCAGTCCGGGGGGGCTTGAAGCTTTCTTT
CAISPGGLEAFF
>TRBJ2-7|NA|TRBV10-3|NA
TGTGCCATCAGTGAGAATCTGATGACCTCCTACGAGCAGTACTTC
CAISENLMTSYEQYF
>TRBJ2-6|NA|TRBV2|NA
TGTGCCAGCAGTGAGGGGTTAGGGGCCAACGTCCTGACTTTC
CASSEGLGANVLTF
>TRBJ2-7|NA|TRBV5-1|NA
TGCGCCAGCAGCTTGAGGCTAGCAGAACACGAGCAGTACTTC
CASSLRLAEHEQYF
>TRBJ1-1|few|TRBV5-1|NA
TGCGCCAGCAAAAATGTTGGGAACACTGAAGCTTTCTTT
CASKNVGNTEAFF
>TRBJ2-1|once|TRBV4-3|TRBD2
TGCGCCAGCAGCCAAGCACGGGACTACCCCACAGATGAGCAGTTCTTC
CASSQARDYPTDEQFF
>TRBJ2-5|once|TRBV28|TRBD2
TGTGCCAGCAGTTTTGGGACTAGCGGGAGGTGGGAGACCCAGTACTTC
CASSFGTSGRWETQYF
>TRBJ2-7|NA|TRBV29-1|TRBD1
TGCAGCGTTGAATGGGGACAGGCCCCTGAGCAGTACTTC
CSVEWGQAPEQYF
>TRBJ2-7|many|TRBV6-1|TRBD1
TGTGCCAGCAGTGACCCGGGACAGGGCTACGAGCAGTACTTC
CASSDPGQGYEQYF
>TRBJ1-4|many|TRBV29-1|NA
TGCAGCGTTGAAGCCCCCCTTTCCCAAAGGGGAGAAAAACTGTTTTTT
CSVEAPLSQRGEKLFF
>TRBJ1-4|NA|TRBV6-9|NA
TGTGCCAGCAGTTTCGGGCCGACCTACGGGGAAAAACTGTTTTTT
CASSFGPTYGEKLFF
>TRBJ1-2|NA|TRBV6-1|NA
TGTGCCAGCGGTAATGGCTACACCTTC
CASGNGYTF
>TRBJ2-3|NA|TRBV19|TRBD1
TGTGCCAGTAGTAACACAGGGGGCGCGTATACGCAGTATTTT
CASSNTGGAYTQYF
>TRBJ1-1|NA|TRBV9|NA
TGTGCCAGCAGCGTAGGGGCGGGCACTGAAGCTTTCTTT
CASSVGAGTEAFF
>TRBJ1-6|NA|TRBV9|NA
TGTGCCAGCAGCCGAGACAGTACCTATATTTCACCCCTCCACTTT
CASSRDSTYISPLHF
>TRBJ1-1|few|TRBV11-2|NA
TGTGCCAGCAGCGCTTGGAACGCTCGGGGAAGCACTGAAGCTTTCTTT
CASSAWNARGSTEAFF
>TRBJ2-7|few|TRBV10-3|NA
TGTGCCACCAAAAGGGACCCTAGCTCCTACGAGCAGTACTTC
CATKRDPSSYEQYF
>TRBJ1-2|NA|TRBV20-1|NA
TGCAGTGCTAGTGAGGCCCAGAACTATGGCTACACCTTC
CSASEAQNYGYTF
>TRBJ2-2|many|TRBV6-2/TRBV6-3|NA
TGTGCCAGCAGTTACGTACAGGGACGAACCGGGGAGCTGTTTTTT
CASSYVQGRTGELFF
>TRBJ2-7|many|TRBV20-1|NA
TGCAGTGCCTTAATGGAGGACTCCTACGAGCAGTACTTC
CSALMEDSYEQYF
>TRBJ1-5|NA|TRBV19|NA
TGTGCCAGTAGTATCGGACAGTTCAATCAGCCCCAGCATTTT
CASSIGQFNQPQHF
>TRBJ1-2|many|TRBV28|NA
TGTGCCAGCAGTTTACTGGGCGTACCTAACTATGGCTACACCTTC
CASSLLGVPNYGYTF
>TRBJ2-2|NA|TRBV20-1|TRBD2
TGCAGTGCTAGAGATTTGGGGGGGGAGAGCTCCTGGGAGCTGTTTTTT
CSARDLGGESSWELFF
>TRBJ1-1|NA|TRBV20-1|TRBD1
TGCAGTGCTAGCCGACTAACTGGACAGGCCATGAACACTGAAGCTTTCTTT
CSASRLTGQAMNTEAFF
>TRBJ2-7|few|TRBV7-2|NA
TGTGCCAGCAGCCCCCGGGACGGCCCGAGGATCGAGCAGTACTTC
CASSPRDGPRIEQYF
>TRBJ2-1|NA|TRBV19|TRBD1
TGTGCCAGTAGTAGACAGGGGAATGAGCAGTTCTTC
CASSRQGNEQFF
>TRBJ2-7|many|TRBV2|NA
TGTGCCAGCAGTGGTTCCAGGAGGGGGCTCGAGCAGTACTTC
CASSGSRRGLEQYF
>TRBJ2-4|few|TRBV5-1|NA
TGCGCCAGCAGCTCCGAGCTGACAGCCAAAAACATTCAGTACTTC
CASSSELTAKNIQYF
>TRBJ2-3|NA|TRBV28|TRBD1
TGTGCCAGCAGTCAACCGGACAGGGATTACACAGATACGCAGTATTTT
CASSQPDRDYTDTQYF
>TRBJ1-1|NA|TRBV19|NA
TGTGCCAGTAGTCCAAAGGCGTCAGGCAGGGTAACTGAAGCTTTCTTT
CASSPKASGRVTEAFF